There are a few counts of the clone carrying this TCR beta chain. Its matching antigen is unknown. The source of the sample is a study of cytomegalovirus exposure and HLA in healthy donors. The CDR3 covers 13 residues. The V gene's germline CDR1 is MGHDK and CDR2 SYGVNS. V gave up 6 bases and J gave up 3 bases, with 8 bases separating them. Amplification used 60 Vbeta primers and 13 Jbeta primers. Sequencing used immunoSEQ multiplex PCR; TCRdb keeps in-frame clones, though not all of them. This table has 100,000 to 150,000 clones, roughly four fifths appearing once. Points from the study as a whole: In a later analysis, V- and J-gene trimming of beta chains associated with a DCLRE1C missense variant, replicated independently.

The V and J genes are TRBV25-1 and TRBJ1-4; D is possibly TRBD1 (5 bases). Sequencing input: PBMCs. The TCR comes from a man between 18 and 35 years old in good health and CMV-seronegative. CDR3 DNA sequence: TGTGCCAGCAGCCAGGGTCCTAATGAAAAACTGTTTTTT. This codes for CASSQGPNEKLFF. Full variable domain (outside the CDR3, taken from reference TRBV25-1 and TRBJ1-4): EADIYQTPRYLVIGTGKKITLECSQTMGHDKMYWYQQDPGMELHLIHYSYGVNSTEKGDLSSESTVSRIRTEHFPLTLESARPSHTSQYLCASSQGPNEKLFFGSGTQLSVL.